What follows describes a single TCR beta chain. The antigen is not known. Notes on the study in general: The TCR gene usage of tumor memory CD4+ T cells clustered together with blood and lymph node memory CD4+ cells and with lymph node naive CD4+ cells.

Semi-nested PCR with Nested Universal Primer A followed constant-region reverse priming of full-length variable regions. Each CDR3 protein gets one entry after TCRdb re-called the 5' RACE reads with MiXCR. In the table there are over 50,000 distinct CDR3 sequences, roughly a quarter of which are singletons. This CDR3 region has 19 residues. The V and J ends lost 7 bases and 5 bases respectively, with 32 bases between them. CDR1 MDHEN and CDR2 SYDVKM come from the germline V gene. Material: tumor-infiltrating naive CD4+ T cells sorted from the breast tumor. Subset in this sample: naive CD4+ T cells, CD4+CD45RA+CD25-. This sequence was found in a female donor with breast cancer. The J gene is TRBJ2-5, the V gene TRBV28, with TRBD1 as a possible D gene (6 bases). The CDR3 sequence is CASTSGVASRRRAVETQYF. The CDR3 DNA follows: TGTGCCAGCACCTCAGGGGTGGCTAGCAGGAGAAGGGCGGTTGAGACCCAGTACTTC. The whole variable domain, filled in from reference TRBV28 and TRBJ2-5, reads DVKVTQSSRYLVKRTGEKVFLECVQDMDHENMFWYRQDPGLGLRLIYFSYDVKMKEKGDIPEGYSVSREKKERFSLILESASTNQTSMYLCASTSGVASRRRAVETQYFGPGTRLLVL.